This T cell receptor (beta chain) was profiled in a study of neurological immune-mediated disorders. Study outcomes and limitations: Private repertoires in all groups were suggested by the finding that expanded clones across subjects shared no CDR3 amino acid sequences. While HTLV-1-associated myelopathy showed the greatest TCR clonal expansion, multiple sclerosis showed the least, falling below healthy controls.

This clonotype showed up many times. Antigen specificity is unknown. The unsorted libraries had their origin in 2 million PBMCs stored at -80 C. The team produced cDNA through 5'RACE using 10-nucleotide random UMIs. TCRdb re-derived calls from the 5' RACE reads in MiXCR, one entry per CDR3 protein. This table holds roughly 70,000 distinct CDR3 sequences, around 5.2% found once. Trimming stripped 1 base from V and 6 bases from J, with 9 bases between. CDR1 is SEHNR and CDR2 is FQNEAQ in the germline V gene (reference sequence). The CDR3 runs 14 residues. J is TRBJ1-4 and V is TRBV7-9; D gene ambiguous. Sequencing input: PBMCs. The receptor's source is a woman aged 25 to 39 with multiple sclerosis. CDR3: CASSLGGWDEKLFF. The CDR3, as DNA: TGTGCCAGCAGCTTAGGTGGCTGGGATGAAAAACTGTTTTTT.